This T cell receptor beta chain was captured by sequencing in a study of T-cell reconstitution after alpha-beta-depleted transplantation in children. CDR3 length equals 15 residues. Germline CDR1 reads SQVTM; CDR2 reads ANQGSEA. The ends lost 1 base at V and 7 bases at J; junction bases unmatched: 7. Using unique molecular identifiers, the investigators prepared the TCRbeta library. A single record per CDR3 protein comes from TCRdb applying MiXCR to the PCR reads. Of about 250,000 distinct CDR3 sequences listed, roughly a quarter are singletons. The sequence derives from a female patient between 2 and 10 years old who had a stem cell transplant for congenital amegakaryocytic thrombocytopenia, so the T cells may come from the graft donor. The sample in question was PBMCs, mostly from graft donor cells, obtained 360 days after TCRalphabeta/CD19-depleted stem cell transplant. The chain couples TRBV29-1 to TRBJ2-2, with 9 bases that match TRBD1. The CDR3 is CSVEGTGGAHGELFF. The CDR3 DNA follows: TGCAGCGTTGAAGGAACAGGGGGCGCCCACGGGGAGCTGTTTTTT.